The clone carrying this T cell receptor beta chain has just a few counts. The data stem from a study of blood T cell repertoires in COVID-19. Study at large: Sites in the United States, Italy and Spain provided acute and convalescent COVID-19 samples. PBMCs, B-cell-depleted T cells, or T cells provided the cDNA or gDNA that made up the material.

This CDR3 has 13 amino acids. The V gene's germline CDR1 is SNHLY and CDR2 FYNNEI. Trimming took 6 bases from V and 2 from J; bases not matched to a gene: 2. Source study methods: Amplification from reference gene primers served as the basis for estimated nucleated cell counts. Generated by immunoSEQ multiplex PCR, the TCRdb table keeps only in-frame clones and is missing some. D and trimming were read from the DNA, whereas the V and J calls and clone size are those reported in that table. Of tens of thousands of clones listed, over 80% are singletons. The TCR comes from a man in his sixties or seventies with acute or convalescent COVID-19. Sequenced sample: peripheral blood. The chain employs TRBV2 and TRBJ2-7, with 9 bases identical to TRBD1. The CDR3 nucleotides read TGTGCCAGCAGCTGGACAGGGGCCTACGAGCAGTACTTC. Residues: CASSWTGAYEQYF.